This T cell receptor beta chain was documented in a study of regulatory T cells in long-lasting Graves disease. V was cut by 7 bases and J by 2 bases, with 12 bases left in between. CDR3 size: 14 residues. There are a few counts of this clonotype. iRepertoire HTBI primers and Arm-PCR of CDR3 regions built TCR beta libraries. TCRdb independently ran MiXCR on the multiplex PCR reads; one entry per CDR3 protein. The sample has about half a million distinct CDR3 sequences, 12% seen once. Time point: newly diagnosed GD, antithyroid drugs for less than 3 months. The authors made the TCR library using RNA they extracted from PBMCs. The sample was also linked to a second study, of T cells in Graves' hyperthyroidism and ophthalmopathy.

The material was peripheral blood mononuclear cells (PBMCs), obtained at new diagnosis, from a patient treated with antithyroid drugs. This clonotype was obtained from a young woman with Graves disease. This sequence joins TRBV12-3 or TRBV12-4 and TRBJ1-5; D is unresolved. The CDR3 nucleotides are TGTGCCAGCACCTCTTCCGGGGGCAATCAGCCCCAGCATTTT. It is translated as CASTSSGGNQPQHF.